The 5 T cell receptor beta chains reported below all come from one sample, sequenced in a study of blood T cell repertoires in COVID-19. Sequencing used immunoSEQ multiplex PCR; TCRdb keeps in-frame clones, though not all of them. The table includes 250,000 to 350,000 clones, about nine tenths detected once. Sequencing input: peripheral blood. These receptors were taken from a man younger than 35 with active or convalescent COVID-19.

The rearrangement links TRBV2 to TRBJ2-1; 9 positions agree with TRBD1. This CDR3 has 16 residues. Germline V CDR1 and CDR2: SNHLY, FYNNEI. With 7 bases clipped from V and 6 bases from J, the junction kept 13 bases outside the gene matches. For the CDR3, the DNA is TGTGCCAGCACTAAGTTCGGGACAGGGATCTTCAATGAGCAGTTCTTC. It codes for CASTKFGTGIFNEQFF.

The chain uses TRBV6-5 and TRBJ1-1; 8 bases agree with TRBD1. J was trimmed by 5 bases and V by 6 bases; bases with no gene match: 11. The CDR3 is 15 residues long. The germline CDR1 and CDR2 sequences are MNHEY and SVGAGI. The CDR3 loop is CASRDLRGLRTEAFF. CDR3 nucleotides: TGTGCCAGCAGAGACCTCAGGGGGCTAAGGACTGAAGCTTTCTTT.

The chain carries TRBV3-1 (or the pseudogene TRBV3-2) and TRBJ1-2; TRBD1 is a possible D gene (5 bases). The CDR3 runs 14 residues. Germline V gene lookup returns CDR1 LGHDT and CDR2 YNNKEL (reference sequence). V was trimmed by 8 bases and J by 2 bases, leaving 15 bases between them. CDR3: CASSRGLQNYGYTF. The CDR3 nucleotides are TGTGCCAGCTCTAGGGGTCTACAAAACTATGGCTACACCTTC.

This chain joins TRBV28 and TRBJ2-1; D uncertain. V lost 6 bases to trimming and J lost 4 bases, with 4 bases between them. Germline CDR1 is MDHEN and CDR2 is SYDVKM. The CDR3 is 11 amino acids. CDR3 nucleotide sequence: TGTGCCAGCAGCCGTTACAATGAGCAGTTCTTC. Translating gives CASSRYNEQFF. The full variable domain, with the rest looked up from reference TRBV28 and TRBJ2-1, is DVKVTQSSRYLVKRTGEKVFLECVQDMDHENMFWYRQDPGLGLRLIYFSYDVKMKEKGDIPEGYSVSREKKERFSLILESASTNQTSMYLCASSRYNEQFFGPGTRLTVL.

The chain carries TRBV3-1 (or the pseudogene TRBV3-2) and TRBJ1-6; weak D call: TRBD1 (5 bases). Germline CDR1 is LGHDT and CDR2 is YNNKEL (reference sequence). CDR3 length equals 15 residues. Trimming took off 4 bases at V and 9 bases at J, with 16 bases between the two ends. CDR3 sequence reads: CASSPLQAPSSPLHF. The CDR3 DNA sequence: TGTGCCAGCAGCCCTCTACAGGCCCCGAGTTCACCCCTCCACTTT.